Listed below are T cell receptor beta chains from one sample, sequenced in a study of shared clonotypes between healthy human individuals. TCRdb keeps only in-frame clones here, not all; method: immunoSEQ multiplex PCR. The sample consists of under 600,000 clones, almost 80% of them appearing once. The source material was PBMCs. The receptors derive from a woman between 35 and 50 years old in good health. Some clones in this sample may be carry-over from other donors' samples. Both conserved end residues are part of each CDR3. Fields, in order: J gene, D gene, clone size, V gene, CDR3 protein, CDR3 DNA. D genes are given only for firm matches. Rows may omit the clone size; those that give it use once, few, many or a size class.

J: TRBJ2-7
D: TRBD1
size: -
V: TRBV5-6
CDR3: CASSGTGFYEQYF
DNA: TGTGCCAGCAGCGGGACAGGTTTCTACGAGCAGTACTTC

J: TRBJ2-1
D: TRBD2
size: -
V: TRBV7-2
CDR3: CASSPPGLAGNEQFF
DNA: TGTGCCAGCAGCCCACCGGGACTAGCGGGGAATGAGCAGTTCTTC

J: TRBJ2-1
D: -
size: -
V: TRBV20-1
CDR3: CSARVGNEQFF
DNA: TGCAGTGCTAGAGTGGGCAATGAGCAGTTCTTC

J: TRBJ2-7
D: -
size: -
V: TRBV18
CDR3: CASSMGANSYEQYF
DNA: TGTGCCAGCTCAATGGGGGCCAACTCCTACGAGCAGTACTTC

J: TRBJ2-1
D: TRBD1
size: few
V: TRBV19
CDR3: CASSIVTGGWFF
DNA: TGTGCCAGTAGTATAGTTACAGGGGGCTGGTTCTTC

J: TRBJ1-5
D: -
size: -
V: TRBV28
CDR3: CASSLAGGNQPQHF
DNA: TGTGCCAGCAGTTTAGCAGGGGGCAATCAGCCCCAGCATTTT

J: TRBJ2-3
D: -
size: -
V: TRBV6-5
CDR3: CASSYSGDTQYF
DNA: TGTGCCAGCAGTTACTCGGGAGATACGCAGTATTTT

J: TRBJ2-1
D: TRBD2
size: many
V: TRBV29-1
CDR3: CSVESGRGNEQFF
DNA: TGCAGCGTTGAAAGCGGGAGAGGTAATGAGCAGTTCTTC

J: TRBJ2-1
D: TRBD1
size: -
V: TRBV2
CDR3: CASSRQGTYNEQFF
DNA: TGTGCCAGCAGTAGACAGGGCACCTACAATGAGCAGTTCTTC

J: TRBJ1-6
D: -
size: -
V: TRBV28
CDR3: CASRPTTGSNSPLHF
DNA: TGTGCCAGCCGCCCAACAACAGGGTCGAATTCACCCCTCCACTTT

J: TRBJ1-6
D: -
size: -
V: TRBV7-2
CDR3: CASSVREGDNSPLHF
DNA: TGTGCCAGCAGCGTTCGTGAGGGCGATAATTCACCCCTCCACTTT

J: TRBJ2-1
D: TRBD2
size: -
V: TRBV7-3
CDR3: CASSAQAGEYNEQFF
DNA: TGTGCCAGCAGCGCGCAAGCGGGAGAATACAATGAGCAGTTCTTC

J: TRBJ2-5
D: -
size: -
V: TRBV6-8
CDR3: CASSYSGRETQYF
DNA: TGTGCCAGCAGTTACTCGGGTCGGGAGACCCAGTACTTC

J: TRBJ1-2
D: -
size: -
V: TRBV5-4
CDR3: CASSGDRNYGYTF
DNA: TGTGCCAGCAGCGGAGACAGAAACTATGGCTACACCTTC

J: TRBJ1-2
D: TRBD1
size: -
V: TRBV7-3
CDR3: CASSLTGGYGYTF
DNA: TGTGCCAGCAGCTTGACAGGGGGCTATGGCTACACCTTC

J: TRBJ2-7
D: -
size: once
V: TRBV10-3
CDR3: CATTPLASYEQYF
DNA: TGTGCCACCACCCCCCTAGCGAGCTACGAGCAGTACTTC

J: TRBJ2-7
D: -
size: -
V: TRBV5-1
CDR3: CASSLVGRGQYF
DNA: TGCGCCAGCAGCTTGGTAGGGCGGGGGCAGTACTTC